The 24 T cell receptor beta chains below come from one sample, sequenced in a study of graft-versus-host responses after intestinal transplantation. This table comes from immunoSEQ multiplex PCR, and its TCRdb copy is limited to in-frame clones, with some not included. Of about 80,000 clones listed, roughly 90% were seen once; the top ten hold roughly 0.66%. Sample: PBMCs, taken 98 days after intestinal transplantation. All receptors come from a human patient who received an intestinal transplant, so some T cells may come from the graft donor.

The chain joins TRBV7-2 to TRBJ2-5; 9 positions agree with TRBD1. This CDR3 has 16 amino acids. V lost 5 bases to trimming and J lost 4 bases; unmatched junction nucleotides: 11. Germline CDR1 SGHTA, CDR2 FQGNSA. CDR3 coding DNA: TGTGCCAGCAGCCCGCCCCCTACAGGGGGCGTAGAGACCCAGTACTTC. Amino acid sequence: CASSPPPTGGVETQYF.

The chain has TRBV4-1 and TRBJ2-2; 12 bases are a match to TRBD1. The CDR3 has 18 amino acids. The V gene's germline CDR1 is MGHRA and CDR2 YSYEKL. V lost 1 base to trimming and J lost 8 bases; unmatched junction nucleotides: 11. The CDR3 spells CASSQVYKGQGAYGELFF. DNA for the CDR3: TGCGCCAGCAGCCAAGTTTATAAGGGACAGGGGGCATATGGGGAGCTGTTTTTT.

The CDR3 sequence is CASSLAGTGANVLTF. The CDR3 coding sequence is TGTGCCAGCAGCTTGGCAGGGACTGGGGCCAACGTCCTGACTTTC. The gene calls are TRBV5-4 and TRBJ2-6; possible D gene TRBD1, 5 bases. Germline lookup yields CDR1 SGHNT and CDR2 YYREEE (reference sequence). The V end was cut by 0 bases, the J end by 2 bases, with 6 bases between. CDR3 length: 15 residues.

The rearrangement uses TRBV6-6 and TRBJ1-1; D remains ambiguous. The CDR3 extends over 15 amino acids. V was shortened by 3 bases and J by 1 base, with 12 bases between the two germline ends. Germline V gene data show CDR1 as MNHNY and CDR2 as SVGAGI (reference sequence). The chain's CDR3 is CASSYTVNGNTEAFF. For the CDR3, the DNA is TGTGCCAGCAGTTATACGGTTAACGGGAACACTGAAGCTTTCTTT.

The genes are TRBV6-6 and TRBJ1-5; 7 positions match TRBD1. CDR1 is MNHNY and CDR2 is SVGAGI in the germline V gene (reference sequence). This CDR3 is built from 15 residues. Trimming took 5 bases from V and 5 from J; bases not matched to a gene: 9. This CDR3 is CASSGRKGADQPQHF. CDR3 sequence (DNA): TGTGCCAGCAGTGGCCGGAAGGGGGCCGATCAGCCCCAGCATTTT.

This clone appeared a single time. The CDR3 protein is CASSMPGADNTEAFF. The DNA of the CDR3 is TGTGCCAGTAGTATGCCTGGGGCCGATAACACTGAAGCTTTCTTT. V and J are TRBV19 and TRBJ1-1; a weak D match, TRBD1 (5 bases). Trimming stripped 3 bases from V and 2 bases from J, with 13 bases between. Germline-derived CDR1 and CDR2 are LNHDA and SQIVND (reference sequence). CDR3 size: 15 residues.

About this clone: At one end the junction does not follow the germline gene, possibly because of a read error. The rearrangement links TRBV7-7 to TRBJ2-3, with TRBD1 matching 7 bases. The CDR3 extends over 17 amino acids. CDR1 SSHAT and CDR2 FNYEAQ come from the germline V gene (reference sequence). The CDR3 DNA is TGTGCTAGCAGCTTAGCGTCAGGGGGTAATAACACAGATACGCAGTATTTT. Translating gives CASSLASGGNNTDTQYF.

The CDR3, as DNA: TGTGCCAGCGGCCAGGATGGTAGGAACACTGAAGCTTTCTTT. Amino acid sequence: CASGQDGRNTEAFF. The rearrangement uses TRBV6-5 and TRBJ1-1; D unresolved. Germline V lookup: CDR1 MNHEY, CDR2 SVGAGI. This CDR3 is built from 14 residues. Trimming cost V 8 bases and J 1 base, with 14 bases left between them.

The CDR3 DNA sequence: TGTGCCAGCCGGACAGGGGATGGCTACACCTTC. The encoded protein is CASRTGDGYTF. This chain connects TRBV6-5 to TRBJ1-2; 9 bases are shared with TRBD1. Germline V gene lookup returns CDR1 MNHEY and CDR2 SVGAGI. This CDR3 comprises 11 residues. V lost 8 bases, J lost 6 bases, and 1 base stayed unmatched.

This clone came up once. V and J are TRBV4-2 and TRBJ2-1, with D tentatively TRBD2 (6 bases). Germline CDR1 LGHNA, CDR2 YNFKEQ. The CDR3 has 14 residues. V lost 4 bases, J lost 5 bases, and 12 bases lay in between. CDR3 region: CASSPVRENNEQFF. CDR3 in DNA: TGTGCCAGCAGCCCGGTCCGGGAGAACAATGAGCAGTTCTTC.

This clone was seen a single time. The gene calls are TRBV28 and TRBJ2-7, with 16 bases lining up with TRBD2. Germline values: CDR1 MDHEN, CDR2 SYDVKM. Trimming at V came to 3 bases and at J to 0 bases, leaving 5 bases not matched to a gene. This CDR3 comprises 18 residues. The CDR3 loop reads CASSLLGTSGRASYEQYF. CDR3 coding DNA: TGTGCCAGCAGTTTGTTGGGGACTAGCGGGAGGGCCTCCTACGAGCAGTACTTC.

The rearrangement uses TRBV7-2 and TRBJ1-3; 8 nucleotides match TRBD1. The CDR3 sequence is 13 residues long. Germline lookup yields CDR1 SGHTA and CDR2 FQGNSA. Unmatched junction bases numbered 5, after V lost 6 bases and J lost 7 bases. CDR3 nucleotide sequence: TGTGCCAGCAGGGGGACAGGAGTGAACACCATATATTTT. Protein product: CASRGTGVNTIYF.

V usage is TRBV9 and J usage is TRBJ2-1, with 11 bases identical to TRBD2. CDR3 size: 15 residues. The ends lost 1 base at V and 6 bases at J; junction bases unmatched: 3. Germline V CDR1 and CDR2: SGDLS, YYNGEE. CDR3 DNA sequence: TGTGCCAGCAGCGTAACTAGCGGGAGCTTCAATGAGCAGTTCTTC. Its translation is CASSVTSGSFNEQFF. Supplemented by reference TRBV9 and TRBJ2-1, the full variable domain reads DSGVTQTPKHLITATGQRVTLRCSPRSGDLSVYWYQQSLDQGLQFLIQYYNGEERAKGNILERFSAQQFPDLHSELNLSSLELGDSALYFCASSVTSGSFNEQFFGPGTRLTVL.

This CDR3 is CASSYRSRGRWETQYF. The DNA for the CDR3 is TGTGCCAGCAGTTATCGTTCCAGGGGCAGGTGGGAGACCCAGTACTTC. The chain combines TRBV6-6 with TRBJ2-5, with D possibly matching TRBD1 (6 bases). This CDR3 is 16 amino acids long. Germline assignment: CDR1 MNHNY and CDR2 SVGAGI (reference sequence). V shed 3 bases and J shed 5 bases, with 19 bases lying between them.

This chain links TRBV19 with TRBJ1-2; TRBD1 aligns across 7 bases. This CDR3 contains 15 residues. With V trimmed by 1 base and J by 4 bases, 6 bases remained unmatched. Germline V gene sequence: CDR1 LNHDA, CDR2 SQIVND (reference sequence). This CDR3 reads CASSIGGQVFYGYTF. The CDR3 DNA reads TGTGCCAGTAGTATAGGTGGACAGGTTTTCTATGGCTACACCTTC. Full variable domain (rest looked up from reference TRBV19 and TRBJ1-2): DGGITQSPKYLFRKEGQNVTLSCEQNLNHDAMYWYRQDPGQGLRLIYYSQIVNDFQKGDIAEGYSVSREKKESFPLTVTSAQKNPTAFYLCASSIGGQVFYGYTFGSGTRLTVV.

J is TRBJ2-5 and V is TRBV5-4; possible D gene TRBD2, 6 bases. The V end lost 0 bases, the J end lost 5 bases, and 11 bases lay between the germline ends. The CDR3 length is 14 residues. The germline CDR1 and CDR2 sequences are SGHNT and YYREEE (reference sequence). The CDR3 region is CASSLVGGDETQYF. CDR3 in DNA: TGTGCCAGCAGCTTGGTTGGAGGGGACGAGACCCAGTACTTC. Together with reference TRBV5-4 and TRBJ2-5, the CDR3 gives the full variable domain: ETGVTQSPTHLIKTRGQQVTLRCSSQSGHNTVSWYQQALGQGPQFIFQYYREEENGRGNFPPRFSGLQFPNYSSELNVNALELDDSALYLCASSLVGGDETQYFGPGTRLLVL.

This clone was counted a single time. The same CDR3 arises from other DNA sequences in this sample as well. The V gene is TRBV29-1, the J gene TRBJ1-1; D is possibly TRBD1 (6 bases). Germline lookup yields CDR1 SQVTM and CDR2 ANQGSEA. V was clipped by 4 bases and J by 0 bases, with 9 bases between them. This CDR3 has 13 residues. The DNA of the CDR3 is TGCAGCGTTGCGACAGGAATGAACACTGAAGCTTTCTTT. It codes for CSVATGMNTEAFF. Drawing the rest from reference TRBV29-1 and TRBJ1-1, the complete variable domain is SAVISQKPSRDICQRGTSLTIQCQVDSQVTMMFWYRQQPGQSLTLIATANQGSEATYESGFVIDKFPISRPNLTFSTLTVSNMSPEDSSIYLCSVATGMNTEAFFGQGTRLTVV.

The chain couples TRBV6-6 to TRBJ2-7; TRBD1 matches at 9 bases. This CDR3 has 13 residues. Looked up from germline, CDR1 is MNHNY and CDR2 is SVGAGI (reference sequence). V trimming: 6 bases; J trimming: 4 bases; junction bases outside the gene matches: 4. This CDR3 is CASRGGTGYEQYF. DNA for the CDR3: TGTGCCAGCAGGGGAGGGACAGGGTACGAGCAGTACTTC.

This rearrangement joins TRBV11-2 to TRBJ2-3, with D maybe TRBD2 (5 bases). Germline CDR1 and CDR2: SGHAT and FQNNGV. The CDR3 contains 13 residues. Between the trimmed V and J ends, which lost 0 bases and 7 bases, there was a span of 8 bases. The CDR3 sequence: CASSLDLGNTQYF. The CDR3 DNA reads as TGTGCCAGCAGCTTAGACCTCGGGAATACGCAGTATTTT.

The rearrangement links TRBV6-1 to TRBJ1-3; D not resolved. CDR1 and CDR2 (germline): MNHNS, SASEGT. V was cut by 4 bases and J by 0 bases, with 19 bases left in between. The CDR3 length is 18 residues. The CDR3 nucleotides read TGTGCCAGCAGTGGGGCCCCATTTAGGCCGATCTCTGGAAACACCATATATTTT. It codes for CASSGAPFRPISGNTIYF.

This chain joins TRBV27 and TRBJ1-1; a weak D match, TRBD1 (5 bases). V was pared by 0 bases and J by 1 base, with 15 bases between. The CDR3 is made up of 17 amino acids. Germline CDR1 and CDR2: MNHEY and SMNVEV (reference sequence). The CDR3, as DNA: TGTGCCAGCAGTTTATCGCGTGGGGGGACGTGGAACACTGAAGCTTTCTTT. Translation: CASSLSRGGTWNTEAFF.

V and J are TRBV4-1 and TRBJ2-3; D not certain. The CDR3 runs to 15 residues. V was pared by 1 base and J by 8 bases, with 16 bases between. Germline assignment: CDR1 MGHRA and CDR2 YSYEKL. CDR3 region: CASSQVEPRIGTQYF. The CDR3 bases are TGCGCCAGCAGCCAAGTGGAGCCCCGGATAGGTACGCAGTATTTT.

The chain combines TRBV6-7 with TRBJ1-4, with TRBD1 as a possible D gene (5 bases). TRBV6-7 is flagged as an ORF with uncertain function. Trimming shortened V by 7 bases and J by 5 bases, and 23 bases separated the two germline ends. The CDR3 is made up of 17 amino acids. The CDR3 spells CASIRQGANALNEKLFF. The CDR3 DNA sequence: TGTGCCAGCATAAGGCAAGGGGCCAACGCCTTGAATGAAAAACTGTTTTTT.

The rearrangement joins TRBV7-9 to TRBJ1-2; D not certain. The CDR3 sequence is 13 residues long. Per the germline V gene, CDR1 is SEHNR and CDR2 is FQNEAQ (reference sequence). V was pared by 2 bases and J by 8 bases, with 12 bases between. The CDR3 region has the DNA TGTGCCAGCAGCTTAAAGGAGGTGTTAGGCTACACCTTC. As protein: CASSLKEVLGYTF.